The clone carrying this T cell receptor (beta chain) has just a few counts. The data belong to a study of OX40 agonist ivuxolimab in advanced cancers. Study in general: The study treated patients with ivuxolimab, an agonistic anti-OX40 (CD134) antibody.

Clones were read by immunoSEQ multiplex PCR, and TCRdb kept only the in-frame ones, dropping some. Of about 45,000 clones detected, approximately 88% appear once; the ten largest clones hold around 17%. V was pared by 3 bases and J by 4 bases, with 7 bases between. CDR1 and CDR2 (germline): SGHDT, YYEEEE. This CDR3 spans 12 amino acids. This sequence joins TRBV5-6 and TRBJ1-1; no reliable D call. Source: CD4+ or CD8+ T cells sorted from blood, taken in a trial of the OX40 agonist ivuxolimab. The sequence came from an adult with an advanced solid tumor such as melanoma, head and neck, liver or kidney cancer. CDR3 protein: CASSSGGTEAFF. In nucleotides, the CDR3 is TGTGCCAGCAGCTCAGGAGGCACTGAAGCTTTCTTT. Full variable domain (missing parts from reference TRBV5-6 and TRBJ1-1): DAGVTQSPTHLIKTRGQQVTLRCSPKSGHDTVSWYQQALGQGPQFIFQYYEEEERQRGNFPDRFSGHQFPNYSSELNVNALLLGDSALYLCASSSGGTEAFFGQGTRLTVV.